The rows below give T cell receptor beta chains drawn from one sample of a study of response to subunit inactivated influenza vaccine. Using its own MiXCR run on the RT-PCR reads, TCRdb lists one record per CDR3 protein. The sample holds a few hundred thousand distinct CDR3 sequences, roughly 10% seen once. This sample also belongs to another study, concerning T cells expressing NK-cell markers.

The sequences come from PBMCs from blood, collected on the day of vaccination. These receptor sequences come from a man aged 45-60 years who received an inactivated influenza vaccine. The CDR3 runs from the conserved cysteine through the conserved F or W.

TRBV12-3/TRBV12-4	CASSPMAGGPGDTQYF
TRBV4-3	CASSQDLLVYNEQFF
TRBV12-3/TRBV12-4	CASSPVLAEQYF
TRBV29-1	CSGGQKYNEQFF
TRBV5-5	CASSRGGTGNTIYF
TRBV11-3	CASSLRLASEQFF
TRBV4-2	CASSQDPGLARNTQYF
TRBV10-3	CAISVGSRGNTGELFF
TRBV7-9	CASSPAWGGGRTQYF
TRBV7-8	CASSLGGGQGSGKLFF
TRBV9	CASSVYPKGRGTGELFF
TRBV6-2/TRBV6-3	CASSPVGANVLTF
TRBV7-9	CASSLTRLGSGTQYF
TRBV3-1	CASSQGLGGSGTDTQYF
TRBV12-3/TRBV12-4	CASSLRGSWELFF
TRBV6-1	CASSRTGLSGANVLTF
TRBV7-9	CASSSDRVGYSNQPQHF
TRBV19	CASSGASISGANVLTF
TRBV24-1	CATSDPDGYEQYF
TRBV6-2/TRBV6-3	CASSRLAGGVDTQYF
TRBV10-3	CAISSPRGGNTEAFF
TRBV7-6	CASSLAVTEGTGNTIYF
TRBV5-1	CASSSPAGTTETQYF
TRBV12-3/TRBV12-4	CASNPTGQNTEAFF
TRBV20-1	CSASPPGRETQYF
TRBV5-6	CASSVGYSSYNEQFF
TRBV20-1	CSPRGGFKNIQYF
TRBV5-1	CASSLAGLPEQYF
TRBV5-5	CASRRALETVAYEQYF
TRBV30	CAWSVLGRLETQYF
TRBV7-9	CASSSVGDEQFF
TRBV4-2	CASSQDPRGEQFF
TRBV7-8	CASSFSGGTSVTADTQYF